This T cell receptor beta chain was observed in a study of OX40 agonist ivuxolimab in advanced cancers. With regard to the full study: Ivuxolimab was an agonistic, fully human IgG2 monoclonal antibody directed against OX40 (CD134), a costimulatory receptor. Intravenous ivuxolimab was administered to patients every 2 weeks at six dose levels: 0.01, 0.1, 0.3, 1.5, 3 and 10 mg/kg. Of the 50 to 55 dose-escalation patients, hepatocellular carcinoma was present in about 20, melanoma in around 15, renal cell carcinoma in 9 and head and neck cancer in 9. A male proportion of 82.7% and a mean age of 60 years, ranging from 23 to 79, were recorded for the dose-escalation cohort. Patients were allowed to have had prior anti-PD-1, anti-PD-L1 or anti-CTLA-4 therapy, and less than 45% of the dose-escalation patients had previously received checkpoint inhibitors. Three dose-escalation patients achieved partial responses, one with hepatocellular carcinoma and two with cutaneous melanoma. Peripheral TCRbeta sequencing aimed to test whether ivuxolimab altered TCR sequence diversity and caused clonal T-cell expansion. The monotherapy dose-escalation portion (N of about 49 patients) of the phase I ivuxolimab trial is reported in the paper. What the authors observed across the whole study: After ivuxolimab, more expanded clones were found on average in CD8+ T cells than in CD4+ T cells. At doses from 0.1 to 3.0 mg/kg, clonal expansion was seen in both CD4+ and CD8+ blood T cells between baseline and week 6. Low levels of normalized T-cell clonal expansion were also seen in some patients who did not respond. In partial responders in the 0.1-3.0 mg/kg groups, normalized peripheral clonal expansion was found to be among the lowest, especially among CD8+ T cells. The antigen specificity of the clonally expanded peripheral T cells was not determined.

Comments on this clone: Its antigen remains unidentified. Base qualities were left out, and no much larger clone turns up one base away.

The trial excluded patients who had a history of autoimmune disease or were on systemic immunosuppression. Peripheral blood for TCR sequencing was collected from all dose cohorts at baseline, on cycle 4 day 1, and on cycle 7 day 1. Samples came from an open-label, multicenter, first-in-human phase I dose-escalation trial of ivuxolimab. Adults with locally advanced or metastatic melanoma, renal cell, hepatocellular, or head and neck squamous cell carcinoma were enrolled in the trial. Before TCR sequencing, CD4+ and CD8+ T cells were separately sorted from peripheral blood. Genomic DNA was isolated from the sorted cells so that the TCRbeta CDR3 region could be sequenced. The immunoSEQ Assay was used to sequence the TCRbeta CDR3 regions. The table comes from immuneACCESS by way of TCRdb, which keeps in-frame sequences with V and J called. Part of the clones is missing from these tables; in studies checked, under half for an unresolved V gene and the rest for unknown reasons. The table for this sample lists about 79,000 clones; 75% to 95% of them were counted only once. The top ten hold 7.1% of the sample.

The material was CD4+ or CD8+ T cells sorted from blood, obtained in a trial of the OX40 agonist ivuxolimab. The source of this sequence is an adult with an advanced solid tumor such as melanoma, head and neck, liver or kidney cancer.

Read as DNA, the sequence is TGCGCCAGCAGCCATCCCGGGAACCCCAACACAGATACGCAGTATTTT. The encoded protein is CASSHPGNPNTDTQYF. The rearrangement joined TRBV10-2 to TRBJ2-3; the best D guess is TRBD2, with 5 bases matching. CDR1 WSHSY and CDR2 SAAADI are derived from the germline V gene. From the cysteine up to the phenylalanine, the CDR3 has a length of 16 residues. Only CDR3 DNA remains: 48 bases, in frame from the first base. V drops 6 bases and J drops 2 bases, leaving 18 bases in between.